This TCR beta chain was retrieved from a study of PD-L1 blockade in urothelial cancer. Study details: Blood samples had a median of approximately 150,000 T cells, some 83,000 unique TCRs, and clonality roughly 0.08.

The table came from immunoSEQ multiplex PCR; TCRdb's copy has only in-frame clones and leaves some out. The data show about 84,000 clones, over 90% seen once. The germline V gene has CDR1 GTSNPN and CDR2 SVGIG (reference sequence). CDR3 length equals 15 residues. The J segment lost 5 bases and the V segment lost 0 bases, leaving 7 bases of the junction unmatched. Patient sample counts ranged from 1 to 8, pretreatment and on-treatment. J is TRBJ2-5 and V is TRBV30; 9 nucleotides align to TRBD2. Sequenced here: PBMCs, sampled around atezolizumab (anti-PD-L1) treatment. The clonotype was recovered from a man in his 60s with urothelial cancer. This chain's CDR3 is CAWSVGGLAIETQYF. CDR3 coding DNA: TGTGCCTGGAGTGTAGGGGGACTAGCTATTGAGACCCAGTACTTC.